The source of this T cell receptor (beta chain) is a study of blood T cell repertoires in COVID-19. Study context: COVID-19 samples collected from the United States, Italy and Spain covered acute and convalescent phases.

This table comes from immunoSEQ multiplex PCR, and its TCRdb copy is limited to in-frame clones, with some not included. The sample contains 200,000 to 250,000 clones, about four fifths of which appear only once. This CDR3 contains 12 residues. V was shortened by 5 bases and J by 13 bases, with 17 bases between the two germline ends. Germline loops: CDR1 MDHEN, CDR2 SYDVKM. The V gene is TRBV28, the J gene TRBJ2-5; D is unclear. The material sequenced was peripheral blood. The TCR sequence derives from a man older than 75 with acute or convalescent COVID-19. The CDR3 DNA reads TGTGCCAGCAGTCCGAATCAGGCCATTCGGTACTTC. Its translation: CASSPNQAIRYF.